A selection of T cell receptor beta chains follows, all from one sample in a study of cytomegalovirus exposure and HLA in healthy donors. Profiled with immunoSEQ multiplex PCR; TCRdb holds only in-frame clones, not every one. The sample shows 150,000 to 200,000 clones, roughly 89% of them seen only once. Sequencing was carried out using PBMCs. All receptors come from a man aged 18 to 30 in good health and CMV-seropositive. Both conserved end residues are part of each CDR3. The D gene is left open where the match is weak. Clone size appears in some rows only: once, few, many, or a class for an expanded clone.

TRBV11-3,TRBD2,TRBJ2-7,16,NA,CASRASGRAVSYEQYF,TGTGCCAGCAGGGCTAGCGGGAGGGCGGTCTCCTACGAGCAGTACTTC
TRBV7-8,NA,TRBJ1-1,14,once,CASSLQGRNTEAFF,TGTGCCAGCAGCTTACAGGGGAGGAACACTGAAGCTTTCTTT
TRBV6-1,NA,TRBJ2-7,13,NA,CASEQGRAHEQYF,TGTGCCAGCGAGCAGGGCAGGGCCCACGAGCAGTACTTC
TRBV7-8,NA,TRBJ2-7,16,NA,CASSLGLPLQIYEQYF,TGTGCCAGCAGCTTAGGACTCCCTTTGCAAATCTACGAGCAGTACTTC
TRBV4-2,NA,TRBJ2-1,16,NA,CASSQGERVRSNEQFF,TGTGCCAGCAGCCAAGGCGAGCGGGTGAGATCCAATGAGCAGTTCTTC
TRBV9,NA,TRBJ2-1,15,NA,CASSVGQGSYNEQFF,TGTGCCAGCAGCGTAGGTCAGGGCTCCTACAATGAGCAGTTCTTC
TRBV25-1,TRBD1,TRBJ2-2,14,many,CASSEGQDTGELFF,TGTGCCAGCAGTGAGGGACAGGACACCGGGGAGCTGTTTTTT
TRBV10-3,NA,TRBJ1-2,14,NA,CAISESRGVYGYTF,TGTGCCATCAGTGAGTCCCGGGGGGTCTATGGCTACACCTTC
TRBV6-1,TRBD2,TRBJ2-7,15,NA,CASSKTSGRVHEQYF,TGTGCCAGCAGTAAGACTAGCGGGAGAGTCCACGAGCAGTACTTC
TRBV5-1,TRBD2,TRBJ2-1,15,once,CASSHGTSGYNEQFF,TGCGCCAGCAGCCATGGGACTAGCGGTTACAATGAGCAGTTCTTC
TRBV28,NA,TRBJ2-4,13,NA,CASSSGTKNIQYF,TGTGCCAGCAGTTCAGGCACCAAAAACATTCAGTACTTC
TRBV2,NA,TRBJ2-7,17,once,CASTNPKTGLFSYEQYF,TGTGCCAGCACCAACCCGAAAACAGGGCTGTTCTCCTACGAGCAGTACTTC
TRBV29-1,TRBD2,TRBJ2-1,14,NA,CSVDDGGGGNEQFF,TGCAGCGTTGACGATGGCGGGGGGGGAAATGAGCAGTTCTTC
TRBV4-1,TRBD1,TRBJ1-2,15,few,CASSQTGTDFYGYTF,TGCGCCAGCAGCCAAACGGGGACAGACTTCTATGGCTACACCTTC
TRBV7-9,TRBD2,TRBJ2-5,13,NA,CASTAGLQETQYF,TGTGCCAGCACAGCGGGACTCCAAGAGACCCAGTACTTC
TRBV7-9,NA,TRBJ2-3,12,once,CASSSTKDTQYF,TGTGCCAGCAGCTCGACAAAGGATACGCAGTATTTT
TRBV7-2,NA,TRBJ2-2,16,NA,CASSLGTGNFGGELFF,TGTGCCAGCAGCTTAGGGACGGGAAACTTCGGCGGGGAGCTGTTTTTT
TRBV29-1,NA,TRBJ2-3,13,NA,CSVAGSVTDTQYF,TGCAGCGTTGCCGGGTCGGTCACAGATACGCAGTATTTT
TRBV2,NA,TRBJ1-5,14,NA,CASSPTGPNQPQHF,TGTGCCAGCAGTCCTACAGGGCCTAATCAGCCCCAGCATTTT
TRBV28,NA,TRBJ2-1,18,NA,CASSIWGTLSSSYNEQFF,TGTGCCAGCAGTATATGGGGGACTCTAAGTAGCTCCTACAATGAGCAGTTCTTC
TRBV30,NA,TRBJ2-7,14,NA,CAWSVGLAVDEQYF,TGTGCCTGGAGTGTAGGCCTAGCCGTGGACGAGCAGTACTTC
TRBV2,TRBD1,TRBJ2-3,15,few,CASSGGQGATDTQYF,TGTGCCAGCAGTGGGGGACAGGGGGCCACAGATACGCAGTATTTT
TRBV9,TRBD2,TRBJ2-1,16,NA,CASSVGGTSGRDEQFF,TGTGCCAGCAGCGTAGGGGGGACTAGCGGGAGAGACGAGCAGTTCTTC
TRBV5-5,NA,TRBJ2-3,15,NA,CASSLGPTRSDTQYF,TGTGCCAGCAGCTTGGGTCCCACTAGATCAGATACGCAGTATTTT
TRBV27,NA,TRBJ1-5,16,NA,CASSLSGGRGLQPQHF,TGTGCCAGCAGTTTATCGGGTGGTAGGGGACTTCAGCCCCAGCATTTT
TRBV29-1,TRBD1,TRBJ1-1,15,NA,CSGLNRGEGVTEAFF,TGCAGCGGATTGAACAGGGGCGAGGGAGTAACTGAAGCTTTCTTT
TRBV7-3,TRBD1,TRBJ2-3,16,NA,CASSLGTGQGRTTQYF,TGTGCCAGCAGCTTAGGGACTGGACAGGGGAGAACTACGCAGTATTTT
TRBV18,NA,TRBJ1-4,13,NA,CASSSGLFEKLFF,TGTGCCAGCTCGTCTGGACTGTTCGAAAAACTGTTTTTT
TRBV6-6,NA,TRBJ2-2,12,once,CASSQNTGELFF,TGTGCCAGCAGCCAGAACACCGGGGAGCTGTTTTTT
TRBV19,NA,TRBJ1-1,11,NA,CASSISRAAFF,TGTGCCAGTAGTATAAGCAGGGCAGCTTTCTTT
TRBV19,TRBD2,TRBJ2-1,14,NA,CASSLGTSGNEQFF,TGTGCCAGTAGTCTCGGGACTAGCGGGAATGAGCAGTTCTTC
TRBV7-9,TRBD2,TRBJ2-7,16,NA,CASSLVPTSDPYEQYF,TGTGCCAGCAGCTTAGTCCCCACTAGCGACCCCTACGAGCAGTACTTC